Following are 8 T cell receptor beta chains from one sample sequenced in a study of T cell responses to AZD1222 COVID-19 vaccine. Sequenced by immunoSEQ multiplex PCR; TCRdb stores in-frame clones only, minus some. This sample has 60,000 to 75,000 clones, with over 75% found just once. This specimen was peripheral blood, taken on day 0 of AZD1222 vaccination. These receptors were collected from an adult in good health.

The rearrangement joins TRBV13 to TRBJ1-3; D is ambiguous. The germline gives CDR1 PRHDT, CDR2 FYEKMQ (reference sequence). V was shortened by 5 bases and J by 1 base, with 15 bases between the two germline ends. The CDR3 loop spans 16 amino acids. The CDR3 is CASSPRQARSGNTIYF. CDR3 in DNA: TGTGCCAGCAGCCCCCGTCAGGCACGGTCTGGAAACACCATATATTTT.

The chain joins TRBV9 to TRBJ1-4; no reliable D call. V was trimmed by 0 bases and J by 12 bases, leaving 12 bases between them. The germline V gene encodes CDR1 SGDLS and CDR2 YYNGEE. This CDR3 has 13 amino acids. CDR3 region: CASSVGGPQELFF. CDR3 coding DNA: TGTGCCAGCAGCGTAGGAGGCCCTCAGGAACTGTTTTTT.

The genes are TRBV7-9 and TRBJ2-7, with TRBD1 matching 7 bases. This CDR3 region has 15 residues. In germline, CDR1 is SEHNR, CDR2 FQNEAQ (reference sequence). V trimming: 4 bases; J trimming: 2 bases; junction bases outside the gene matches: 8. The CDR3 loop reads CASSSVSQGPYEQYF. The CDR3 bases are TGTGCCAGCAGCTCTGTATCACAGGGGCCCTACGAGCAGTACTTC.

The J gene is TRBJ1-3, the V gene TRBV3-1 (or the pseudogene TRBV3-2); D is ambiguous. The V end lost 4 bases, the J end lost 0 bases, and 10 bases lay between the germline ends. Germline assignment: CDR1 LGHDT and CDR2 YNNKEL (reference sequence). The CDR3 runs 15 residues. This CDR3 is CASSLLGSSGNTIYF. The CDR3 bases are TGTGCCAGCAGCCTTCTAGGGTCCTCTGGAAACACCATATATTTT.

This chain links TRBV7-6 with TRBJ1-2, with TRBD1 identical over 8 bases. CDR1 and CDR2 from the germline V gene are SGHVS and FNYEAQ. The CDR3 covers 13 residues. The V segment lost 3 bases and the J segment 3 bases; nucleotides outside the gene matches: 0. The CDR3 bases are TGTGCCAGCAGCTTGGGACAGGACTATGGCTACACCTTC. Protein: CASSLGQDYGYTF.

The CDR3 coding sequence is TGTGCCAGCAGCCCCGCGGCAGGGGGCTACTATGGCTACACCTTC. Translated, it gives CASSPAAGGYYGYTF. V gene TRBV14 combines with J gene TRBJ1-2, with 8 positions matching TRBD1. The CDR3 totals 15 residues. The germline CDR1 and CDR2 sequences are SGHDN and FVKESK. Trimming at V came to 4 bases and at J to 3 bases, leaving 7 bases not matched to a gene.

This sequence joins TRBV29-1 and TRBJ1-2, with D unresolved. The CDR3 consists of 13 residues. Germline-derived CDR1 and CDR2 are SQVTM and ANQGSEA. V lost 0 bases and J 8 bases, leaving 13 bases between the germline ends. The CDR3 DNA reads TGCAGCGTTGAAGACCGGCGGGAGAGCGGCTACACCTTC. Translating gives CSVEDRRESGYTF. The full variable domain, completed using reference TRBV29-1 and TRBJ1-2, is SAVISQKPSRDICQRGTSLTIQCQVDSQVTMMFWYRQQPGQSLTLIATANQGSEATYESGFVIDKFPISRPNLTFSTLTVSNMSPEDSSIYLCSVEDRRESGYTFGSGTRLTVV.

The genes are TRBV19 and TRBJ1-1, with 8 bases identical to TRBD1. There are 14 residues in the CDR3. Germline loops: CDR1 LNHDA, CDR2 SQIVND (reference sequence). Germline trimming cut 5 bases from V and 5 bases from J; bases unmatched to any gene: 7. The CDR3 DNA reads TGTGCCAGTAGTTTGAGGACAGGGTGGACTGAAGCTTTCTTT. It is translated as CASSLRTGWTEAFF.